The next 27 T cell receptor beta chains were all read from a single sample in a study of radiotherapy plus CTLA-4 blockade in lung cancer. The table came from immunoSEQ multiplex PCR; TCRdb's copy has only in-frame clones and leaves some out. Here the sample spans about 87,000 clones, about 87% being singletons. Sequenced here: peripheral blood, sampled from a patient treated with radiotherapy plus ipilimumab. These receptors all stem from a human donor with non-small cell lung cancer that progressed on radiotherapy plus ipilimumab.

This clone was picked up one time. The J gene is TRBJ2-7, the V gene TRBV21-1; TRBD2 is the table's D call and was not checked against the DNA. TRBV21-1 is flagged as a pseudogene. The CDR3 has 14 residues. The CDR3 sequence is CASSKTSGVYEQYF. CDR3 bases: TGTGCCAGCAGCAAGACTAGCGGGGTATACGAGCAGTACTTC.

The V gene is TRBV5-1, the J gene TRBJ2-5, with 10 bases fitting TRBD2. The CDR3 covers 15 residues. Germline loops: CDR1 SGHRS, CDR2 YFSETQ. Trimming at V came to 4 bases and at J to 5 bases, leaving 8 bases not matched to a gene. The CDR3 spells CASSGTSAPRETQYF. Written as DNA, the CDR3 is TGCGCCAGCAGCGGGACTAGCGCCCCACGGGAGACCCAGTACTTC.

This clone was counted only a few times. The chain uses TRBV18 and TRBJ1-5; TRBD1 aligns across 7 bases. Germline assignment: CDR1 KGHSH and CDR2 LQKENI. The CDR3 is 15 amino acids. J lost 6 bases, V lost 2 bases, and 7 bases had no gene match. The CDR3: CASSPGRGIIQPQHF. The CDR3 DNA sequence: TGTGCCAGCTCACCAGGCAGGGGGATCATTCAGCCCCAGCATTTT.

V gene TRBV7-3 combines with J gene TRBJ2-7, with a possible D match to TRBD1 (5 bases). Per germline, CDR1 SGHTA and CDR2 FQGTGA. The germline V and J ends were trimmed by 5 bases and 0 bases, with 8 bases remaining between them. This CDR3 comprises 13 residues. The CDR3 sequence: CASSAQVSYEQYF. The CDR3 DNA sequence: TGTGCCAGCAGCGCACAGGTCTCCTACGAGCAGTACTTC.

J is TRBJ2-7 and V is TRBV7-8; unclear D gene. Germline V CDR1 and CDR2: SGHVS, FQNEAQ. CDR3 length: 13 residues. V was trimmed by 4 bases and J by 2 bases, leaving 9 bases between them. The CDR3 here is CASSWGATYEQYF. The CDR3 nucleotides are TGTGCCAGCAGCTGGGGTGCTACCTACGAGCAGTACTTC. Complete variable domain (other parts from reference TRBV7-8 and TRBJ2-7): GAGVSQSPRYKVAKRGQDVALRCDPISGHVSLFWYQQALGQGPEFLTYFQNEAQLDKSGLPSDRFFAERPEGSVSTLKIQRTQQEDSAVYLCASSWGATYEQYFGPGTRLTVT.

The rearrangement links TRBV28 to TRBJ2-7; weak D call: TRBD2 (6 bases). CDR1 is MDHEN and CDR2 is SYDVKM in the germline V gene. This CDR3 spans 13 amino acids. Trimming shortened V by 6 bases and J by 4 bases, and 13 bases separated the two germline ends. This chain's CDR3 is CASSREWEYEQYF. The CDR3 coding sequence is TGTGCCAGCAGCCGGGAGTGGGAGTACGAGCAGTACTTC. Supplemented by reference TRBV28 and TRBJ2-7, the full variable domain reads DVKVTQSSRYLVKRTGEKVFLECVQDMDHENMFWYRQDPGLGLRLIYFSYDVKMKEKGDIPEGYSVSREKKERFSLILESASTNQTSMYLCASSREWEYEQYFGPGTRLTVT.

This clone showed up just a few times. Other DNA sequences from this sample encode an identical CDR3 as well. The chain recombines TRBV18 with TRBJ1-5, with D possibly being TRBD1 (6 bases). Germline CDR1 reads KGHSH; CDR2 reads LQKENI. The V gene lost 2 bases and the J gene lost 4 bases, with 6 bases spanning the gap. This CDR3 has 13 residues. The CDR3 sequence: CASSPGQNQPQHF. The CDR3 DNA sequence: TGTGCCAGCTCACCAGGACAGAATCAGCCCCAGCATTTT.

The chain recombines TRBV27 with TRBJ2-2; 7 positions agree with TRBD2. The CDR3 runs 14 residues. Germline-derived CDR1 and CDR2 are MNHEY and SMNVEV (reference sequence). The trim removed 8 bases at V and 4 bases at J, leaving 7 bases unmatched. This chain's CDR3 is CASGAGTTTGELFF. Written as DNA, the CDR3 is TGTGCCAGCGGGGCCGGGACTACCACCGGGGAGCTGTTTTTT.

The V call is TRBV7-3, the J call TRBJ1-2; the D is unclear. The CDR3 sequence is 15 residues long. Trimming shortened V by 1 base and J by 3 bases, and 12 bases separated the two germline ends. From germline, CDR1 is SGHTA and CDR2 FQGTGA. In nucleotides, the CDR3 is TGTGCCAGCAGCTTAAGCCCCAGCACATACTATGGCTACACCTTC. It is translated as CASSLSPSTYYGYTF.

The count of this clone is one. The chain couples TRBV6-5 to TRBJ2-1; TRBD2 matches at 10 bases. V lost 4 bases, J lost 0 bases, and 0 bases stayed unmatched. Germline CDR1 reads MNHEY; CDR2 reads SVGAGI. The CDR3 covers 15 residues. CDR3 in amino acids: CASSSSGSSYNEQFF. The CDR3 DNA follows: TGTGCCAGCAGTTCTAGCGGGAGCTCCTACAATGAGCAGTTCTTC.

The genes are TRBV19 and TRBJ2-7; 10 nucleotides line up with TRBD1. The CDR3 contains 13 residues. Trimming removed 5 bases from V and 13 bases from J; junction bases left unmatched: 11. Germline values: CDR1 LNHDA, CDR2 SQIVND (reference sequence). The chain's CDR3 is CASSPTGGGQEYF. The CDR3 DNA follows: TGTGCCAGTAGTCCGACAGGGGGCGGGCAAGAATACTTC.

The chain couples TRBV7-9 to TRBJ1-1; D possibly corresponds to TRBD1 (5 bases). The length of the CDR3 is 14 residues. Germline-derived CDR1 and CDR2 are SEHNR and FQNEAQ (reference sequence). Deletions cut 3 bases from V and 7 bases from J, with 15 bases between. In DNA form, the CDR3 reads TGTGCCAGCAGCTTCGAGGGGACCGGGGATGAAGCTTTCTTT. This encodes CASSFEGTGDEAFF.

The CDR3 loop reads CASRRSEGDNEAFF. CDR3 coding DNA: TGTGCCAGCCGCCGCAGTGAGGGGGACAATGAAGCTTTCTTT. The chain recombines TRBV9 with TRBJ1-1; weak D call: TRBD1 (6 bases). The germline V gene encodes CDR1 SGDLS and CDR2 YYNGEE. Trimming took 7 bases from V and 7 from J, leaving 20 bases between them. The CDR3 covers 14 residues.

The chain links TRBV5-1 to TRBJ1-1; 8 bases are a match to TRBD1. The CDR3 length is 15 residues. In germline, CDR1 is SGHRS, CDR2 YFSETQ. The V and J ends lost 4 bases and 6 bases, in that order; junction bases with no gene match: 11. CDR3 sequence reads: CASSITGQGLAEAFF. The CDR3 nucleotides are TGCGCCAGCAGCATTACCGGACAGGGTTTGGCTGAAGCTTTCTTT.

The chain couples TRBV19 to TRBJ1-5; TRBD1 agrees at 10 bases. Germline CDR1 and CDR2: LNHDA and SQIVND (reference sequence). V was clipped by 9 bases and J by 2 bases; unmatched bases: 4. The CDR3 covers 14 residues. The CDR3 DNA reads as TGTGCCAGCCGGACAGGGGGTGGCAATCAGCCCCAGCATTTT. This codes for CASRTGGGNQPQHF.

The gene calls are TRBV4-1 and TRBJ2-5, with D unclear. The CDR3 has 13 amino acids. CDR1 and CDR2 from the germline V gene are MGHRA and YSYEKL. The V end lost 1 base, the J end lost 1 base, and 4 bases lay between the germline ends. The CDR3 loop reads CASSQATQETQYF. The CDR3 DNA reads as TGCGCCAGCAGCCAAGCGACCCAAGAGACCCAGTACTTC.

The chain recombines TRBV6-5 with TRBJ1-6; 8 bases align to TRBD1. The CDR3 length is 15 residues. Per germline, CDR1 MNHEY and CDR2 SVGAGI. Trimming took 10 bases from V and 7 from J; bases not matched to a gene: 12. The CDR3 loop reads CATKSTGEVNSPLHF. DNA of the CDR3: TGTGCCACTAAGTCGACAGGGGAGGTCAATTCACCCCTCCACTTT.

This clone has only one observation. This chain links TRBV7-8 with TRBJ2-1; TRBD2 might be the D (6 bases). V was pared by 6 bases and J by 0 bases, with 15 bases between. The CDR3 sequence is 16 residues long. Germline loops: CDR1 SGHVS, CDR2 FQNEAQ. The CDR3 protein is CASRLGLGASYNEQFF. As DNA, the CDR3 is TGTGCCAGCAGATTGGGACTTGGGGCCTCCTACAATGAGCAGTTCTTC.

The chain couples TRBV4-2 to TRBJ1-5; TRBD1 is a possible D gene (5 bases). Germline V gives CDR1 LGHNA, CDR2 YNFKEQ. The CDR3 runs to 16 residues. V dropped 1 base and J dropped 0 bases, with 10 bases sitting between them. The CDR3 DNA is TGTGCCAGCAGCCAAGGGGGCGTTACTAGCAATCAGCCCCAGCATTTT. The encoded protein is CASSQGGVTSNQPQHF.

The chain employs TRBV5-6 and TRBJ2-1; TRBD2 matches 8 bases. V shed 2 bases, J shed 6 bases, and the junction held 4 bases outside the gene matches. The CDR3 is 14 amino acids. CDR1 SGHDT and CDR2 YYEEEE come from the germline V gene. CDR3 amino acids: CASSFSAGGNEQFF. For the CDR3, the DNA is TGTGCCAGCAGCTTCTCTGCGGGAGGCAATGAGCAGTTCTTC.

The chain uses TRBV2 and TRBJ1-2; perhaps TRBD1 as D (5 bases). This CDR3 is built from 12 residues. Trimming removed 2 bases from V and 6 bases from J, with 7 bases in between. Germline values: CDR1 SNHLY, CDR2 FYNNEI. This CDR3 is CASSEWGDGYTF. The CDR3 nucleotides read TGTGCCAGCAGTGAATGGGGGGATGGCTACACCTTC. The full variable domain, completed using reference TRBV2 and TRBJ1-2, is EPEVTQTPSHQVTQMGQEVILRCVPISNHLYFYWYRQILGQKVEFLVSFYNNEISEKSEIFDDQFSVERPDGSNFTLKIRSTKLEDSAMYFCASSEWGDGYTFGSGTRLTVV.

This clone has a single count. The chain combines TRBV6-6 with TRBJ2-7, with TRBD1 matching 8 bases. Germline trimming cut 6 bases from V and 6 bases from J; bases unmatched to any gene: 10. CDR3 length: 14 residues. The germline V gene has CDR1 MNHNY and CDR2 SVGAGI (reference sequence). The CDR3 DNA reads TGTGCCAGCAGCCCCGGACAGGGATCACGCGAGCAGTACTTC. Translation gives CASSPGQGSREQYF.

A few counts support this clone. This sequence joins TRBV19 and TRBJ1-4; D ambiguous. The CDR3 runs 15 residues. Per the germline V gene, CDR1 is LNHDA and CDR2 is SQIVND (reference sequence). The germline V and J ends were trimmed by 3 bases and 8 bases, with 16 bases remaining between them. The CDR3 spells CASSISTLIMEKLFF. CDR3 nucleotides: TGTGCCAGTAGTATTTCGACGTTGATTATGGAAAAACTGTTTTTT. The whole variable domain, filled in from reference TRBV19 and TRBJ1-4, reads DGGITQSPKYLFRKEGQNVTLSCEQNLNHDAMYWYRQDPGQGLRLIYYSQIVNDFQKGDIAEGYSVSREKKESFPLTVTSAQKNPTAFYLCASSISTLIMEKLFFGSGTQLSVL.

This chain connects TRBV28 to TRBJ2-2; 10 bases are shared with TRBD1. The CDR3 is 15 amino acids. Per germline, CDR1 MDHEN and CDR2 SYDVKM. The trim removed 6 bases at V and 0 bases at J, leaving 1 base unmatched. The CDR3 bases are TGTGCCAGCAGAGGACAGGGGGCGAACACCGGGGAGCTGTTTTTT. It encodes CASRGQGANTGELFF.

This clone was found once. The V gene is TRBV27, the J gene TRBJ1-1, with 8 bases lining up with TRBD1. Germline V lookup: CDR1 MNHEY, CDR2 SMNVEV (reference sequence). The CDR3 runs to 18 residues. The V segment lost 5 bases and the J segment 3 bases; nucleotides outside the gene matches: 17. The CDR3 nucleotides read TGTGCCAGCAGTCCTGCTCGAACTAGACAGGGGAGGGACACTGAAGCTTTCTTT. This codes for CASSPARTRQGRDTEAFF.

V gene TRBV7-2 combines with J gene TRBJ1-2; the match to TRBD1 covers 9 bases. The CDR3 is 14 residues long. The J segment lost 5 bases and the V segment lost 3 bases, leaving 4 bases of the junction unmatched. The germline CDR1 and CDR2 sequences are SGHTA and FQGNSA. In DNA, the CDR3 is TGTGCCAGCAGCTTTACAGGGGGCCGGTATGGCTACACCTTC. It yields the protein CASSFTGGRYGYTF.

The chain joins TRBV28 to TRBJ2-6; D is perhaps TRBD2 (6 bases). From germline, CDR1 is MDHEN and CDR2 SYDVKM. This CDR3 contains 15 residues. Trimming left V 7 bases short and J 2 bases short, with 12 bases between. The CDR3 loop reads CASTMEGAGANVLTF. The CDR3 DNA sequence: TGTGCCAGCACTATGGAGGGCGCTGGGGCCAACGTCCTGACTTTC.